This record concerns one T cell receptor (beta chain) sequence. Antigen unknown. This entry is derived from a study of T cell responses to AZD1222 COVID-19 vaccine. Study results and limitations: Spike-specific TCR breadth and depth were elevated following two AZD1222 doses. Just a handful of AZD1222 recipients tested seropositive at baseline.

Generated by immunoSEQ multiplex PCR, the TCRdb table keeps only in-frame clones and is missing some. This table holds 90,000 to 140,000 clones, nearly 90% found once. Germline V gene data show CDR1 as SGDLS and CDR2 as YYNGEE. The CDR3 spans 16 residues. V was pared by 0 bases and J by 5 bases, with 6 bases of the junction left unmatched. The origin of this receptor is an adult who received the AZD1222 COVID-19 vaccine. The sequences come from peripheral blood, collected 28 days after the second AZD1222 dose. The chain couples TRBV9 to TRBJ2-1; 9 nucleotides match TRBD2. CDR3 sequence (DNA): TGTGCCAGCAGCGTAGGGGGCGGGAGGGCCCACAATGAGCAGTTCTTC. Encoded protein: CASSVGGGRAHNEQFF.